Ten or more counts support the clone carrying this T cell receptor (beta chain). Antigen specificity is unknown. The CDR3 extends over 13 amino acids. J was trimmed by 2 bases and V by 5 bases; bases with no gene match: 3. In TCRdb, the 5' RACE reads were re-called with MiXCR into one record per CDR3 protein. This sample has approximately 200,000 distinct CDR3 sequences, with around 13% found just once. The data are from a study of CD8 T cells in ankylosing spondylitis. Study-level points and caveats: Ankylosing spondylitis blood appeared to be characterized by a TCR beta motif of several highly homologous variants. Some motif variants were previously reported in reactive arthritis synovial fluid and blood.

This TCR was recovered from a male donor with ankylosing spondylitis or in good health (not recorded which). The chain uses TRBV12-3 or TRBV12-4 and TRBJ2-7; TRBD1 matches at 7 bases. Sequencing was carried out using blood, either unsorted or a sorted T cell fraction (not recorded which). In DNA form, the CDR3 reads TGTGCCAGCAGTCTGACAGGGCCCTACGAGCAGTACTTC. This encodes CASSLTGPYEQYF.